The rows below give T cell receptor beta chains drawn from one sample of a study of blood T cell repertoires in COVID-19. Libraries were prepared by immunoSEQ multiplex PCR; TCRdb keeps only in-frame clonotypes and omits some of them. The sample consists of about 210,000 clones, around 85% of them appearing once. Sequences were obtained from peripheral blood. These receptors all stem from a woman aged 70-85 years with COVID-19, enrolled during active disease. Both conserved end residues are part of each CDR3. D genes are given only for firm matches. Clone size, where shown, is once, few, many, or a class for clones that have expanded.

TRBD1,TRBJ1-3,TRBV2,.,TGTGCCAGCAGTGTAATACGACAGGGGGCTTCTGGAAACACCATATATTTT,CASSVIRQGASGNTIYF
.,TRBJ1-3,TRBV11-2,once,TGTGCCAGCAGCTTCCTTAACTCTGGAAACACCATATATTTT,CASSFLNSGNTIYF
TRBD1,TRBJ1-6,TRBV2,.,TGTGCCAGCGGACTGACAGGGGGTTCCCTCCTTAATTCACCCCTCCACTTT,CASGLTGGSLLNSPLHF
TRBD1,TRBJ2-1,TRBV6-2/TRBV6-3,.,TGTGCCAGCAGTATCGGACAGGTTATGTTTACGAATGAGCAGTTCTTC,CASSIGQVMFTNEQFF
TRBD1,TRBJ1-4,TRBV6-6,.,TGTGCCAGCAGGCGAGGGGGCGAAGGTGAAAAACTGTTTTTT,CASRRGGEGEKLFF
TRBD1,TRBJ2-1,TRBV11-2,.,TGTGCCAGCAGCTTAGATCCGGGACAGGGGGTTGAGCAGTTCTTC,CASSLDPGQGVEQFF
TRBD1,TRBJ2-7,TRBV6-5,.,TGTGCCAGCAGTTACTCGTGGGACAGGGAGTCCTACGAGCAGTACTTC,CASSYSWDRESYEQYF
.,TRBJ1-4,TRBV5-4,.,TGTGCCAGCAGCTCGCAGACAGCTCCCGCAACTAATGAAAAACTGTTTTTT,CASSSQTAPATNEKLFF
TRBD1,TRBJ1-2,TRBV29-1,.,TGCAGCGTCCGGACAGGGCGAGGCTACACCTTC,CSVRTGRGYTF
.,TRBJ2-7,TRBV2,.,TGTGCCAGCATTCGCGGCCTGACCTACGAGCAGTACTTC,CASIRGLTYEQYF
.,TRBJ1-1,TRBV29-1,few,TGCAGCGCCAGAGGTCGGGCGGGGGATGGAACTGAAGCTTTCTTT,CSARGRAGDGTEAFF
TRBD2,TRBJ2-1,TRBV3-1/TRBV3-2,.,TGTGCCAGCAGCCAAACACCGACCCGGGGGGATGAGCAGTTCTTC,CASSQTPTRGDEQFF
TRBD1,TRBJ2-1,TRBV3-1/TRBV3-2,.,TGTGCCAGCAGCCAAATTCCGGGACAGATTACCAATGAGCAGTTCTTC,CASSQIPGQITNEQFF
.,TRBJ2-7,TRBV7-8,.,TGTGCCAGCAGCTACGAGGCCCCCTACGAGCAGTACTTC,CASSYEAPYEQYF
.,TRBJ1-4,TRBV9,.,TGTGCCAGCAGCGTAGGAAGACAGCCATCAACTAATGAAAAACTGTTTTTT,CASSVGRQPSTNEKLFF
.,TRBJ1-5,TRBV15,.,TGTGCCACCAGCAGATCAACCCTGGACAGCAATTTCTATAGCAATCAGCCCCAGCATTTT,CATSRSTLDSNFYSNQPQHF
.,TRBJ1-2,TRBV6-5,.,TGTGCCAGCAGTTACCGCGGCCAGGGAACAGGCTACACCTTC,CASSYRGQGTGYTF
.,TRBJ2-5,TRBV7-9,.,TGTGCCAGCAGCTTAGGACGGACTATTCAAGAGACCCAGTACTTC,CASSLGRTIQETQYF
.,TRBJ1-6,TRBV7-3,.,TGTGCCAGCAGCTTAAGGCCGGGTGATTCACCCCTCCACTTT,CASSLRPGDSPLHF
.,TRBJ1-1,TRBV6-6,.,TGTGCCAGCAGTTACTCCTTACAAGGGGGTTCCCCTGAAGCTTTCTTT,CASSYSLQGGSPEAFF
TRBD2,TRBJ2-5,TRBV6-5,.,TGTGCCAGCAGATACGGACTAGCGGGAACCCAGTACTTC,CASRYGLAGTQYF
.,TRBJ1-2,TRBV5-1,few,TGCGCCAGCAGCCAACAGACAGGACTCTATGGCTACACCTTC,CASSQQTGLYGYTF
.,TRBJ1-3,TRBV7-8,.,TGTGCCAGCAGCTTGATGGACAGAGGCTCTGGAAACACCATATATTTT,CASSLMDRGSGNTIYF
.,TRBJ1-5,TRBV3-1/TRBV3-2,.,TGTGCCAGCAGCCAAGATGGAGGAGGCAATCAGCCCCAGCATTTT,CASSQDGGGNQPQHF
.,TRBJ2-5,TRBV4-3,once,TGCGCCAGCAGCCAACAATGGCGGACGAGGTCGACAGTACAAGAGACCCAGTACTTC,CASSQQWRTRSTVQETQYF
.,TRBJ1-1,TRBV19,.,TGTGCCAGTAGTATTGTGGGGGGGACTGAAGCTTTCTTT,CASSIVGGTEAFF
.,TRBJ1-2,TRBV3-1/TRBV3-2,.,TGTGCCAGCAGCCTCGTTTCTGGCGGGGGCTACACCTTC,CASSLVSGGGYTF
TRBD1,TRBJ1-1,TRBV15,.,TGTGCCACCAGCAGGGACAGGGGTCGTACCACTGAAGCTTTCTTT,CATSRDRGRTTEAFF
.,TRBJ2-1,TRBV9,.,TGTGCCAGCAGCGGAAGCCCCTACGGGAGCGGGTACGACAATGAGCAGTTCTTC,CASSGSPYGSGYDNEQFF
TRBD2,TRBJ2-3,TRBV4-1,.,TGCGCCAGCAGCCAAGTTGGGCTAGCGGGTGGGTTAGATACGCAGTATTTT,CASSQVGLAGGLDTQYF
.,TRBJ2-4,TRBV7-2,.,TGTGCCAGCAGCCTGCGGGGCCAAAAAAACATTCAGTACTTC,CASSLRGQKNIQYF
.,TRBJ1-2,TRBV5-1,.,TGCGCCAGCAGCGCGCTACAGGGAGAAAACTATGGCTACACCTTC,CASSALQGENYGYTF
.,TRBJ2-5,TRBV10-3,.,TGTGCCATCAGTGAGTCGGGCCGGCAAGAGACCCAGTACTTC,CAISESGRQETQYF
TRBD1,TRBJ1-4,TRBV12-5,.,TGTGCTAGTGCTTTTGGGGACAGGGTTGAAAAACTGTTTTTT,CASAFGDRVEKLFF
TRBD1,TRBJ1-2,TRBV5-4,.,TGTGCCAGCAGCCTAATGCTACAGGGGGCGGGATTTGGCTACACCTTC,CASSLMLQGAGFGYTF
.,TRBJ2-1,TRBV27,.,TGTGCCAGCAGTTACAGGAGCTCCTACAATGAGCAGTTCTTC,CASSYRSSYNEQFF
TRBD1,TRBJ2-3,TRBV5-6,.,TGTGCCAGCAGCACTGGACAGGTTAGCACAGATACGCAGTATTTT,CASSTGQVSTDTQYF
TRBD2,TRBJ2-7,TRBV7-2,once,TGTGCCAGCAGCTTAGTTGGACTAGCGTCCTACGAGCAGTACTTC,CASSLVGLASYEQYF
.,TRBJ1-5,TRBV6-5,.,TGTGCCAGCACCACAGGGACGGGTCAGCCCCAGCATTTT,CASTTGTGQPQHF
.,TRBJ1-1,TRBV21-1,.,TGTGCCAGCAGCAAAGATCCACGAGGTACTGAAGCTTTCTTT,CASSKDPRGTEAFF
.,TRBJ1-2,TRBV9,.,TGTGCCAGCAGCGTAGGGTACAGGCAGCCCCCCGGCCCTTATGGCTACACCTTC,CASSVGYRQPPGPYGYTF
TRBD1,TRBJ2-5,TRBV5-6,.,TGTGCCAGCAGCTTCGACAGGGGAAGGAAAGAGACCCAGTACTTC,CASSFDRGRKETQYF
.,TRBJ1-5,TRBV19,few,TGTGCCAGTAGTATTCCCAGGAAGGACAGCTACTCTTATAGCAATCAGCCCCAGCATTTT,CASSIPRKDSYSYSNQPQHF
.,TRBJ2-3,TRBV7-2,.,TGTGCCAGCAGCTCGAGGATATTCGGCGCAGATACGCAGTATTTT,CASSSRIFGADTQYF
.,TRBJ1-2,TRBV27,.,TGTGCCAGCAGTAGGGACACCACCGGAGCTAACTATGGCTACACCTTC,CASSRDTTGANYGYTF
.,TRBJ2-7,TRBV5-6,.,TGTGCCAGCAGCTTGCAACGGGAGAAGTACTTC,CASSLQREKYF
.,TRBJ1-5,TRBV4-3,once,TGCGCCAGCAGCCAAGATGTGGGCTTTCAGCCCCAGCATTTT,CASSQDVGFQPQHF
.,TRBJ1-5,TRBV5-1,.,TGCGCCAGCAGTGGAGATAGCAATCAGCCCCAGCATTTT,CASSGDSNQPQHF
TRBD1,TRBJ2-1,TRBV6-2/TRBV6-3,.,TGTGCCAGCAGTTCGCGGGACAGGGACACAAATGAGCAGTTCTTC,CASSSRDRDTNEQFF
.,TRBJ2-7,TRBV7-2,.,TGTGCCAGCAGCTTAGACGCGGGGACCTACGAGCAGTACTTC,CASSLDAGTYEQYF